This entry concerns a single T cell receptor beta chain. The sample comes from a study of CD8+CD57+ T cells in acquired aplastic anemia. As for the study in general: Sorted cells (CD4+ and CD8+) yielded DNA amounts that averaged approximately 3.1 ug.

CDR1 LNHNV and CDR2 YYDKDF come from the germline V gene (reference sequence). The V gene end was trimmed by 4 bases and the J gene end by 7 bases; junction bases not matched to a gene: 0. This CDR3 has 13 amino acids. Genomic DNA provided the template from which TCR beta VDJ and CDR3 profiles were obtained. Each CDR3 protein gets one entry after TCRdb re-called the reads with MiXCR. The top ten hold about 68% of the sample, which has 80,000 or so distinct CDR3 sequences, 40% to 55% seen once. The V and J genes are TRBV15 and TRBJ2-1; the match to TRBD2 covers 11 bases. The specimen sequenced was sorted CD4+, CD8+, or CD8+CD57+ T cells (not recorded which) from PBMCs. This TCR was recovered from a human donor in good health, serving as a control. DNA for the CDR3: TGTGCCACCAGCATAGCGGGGGGGAATGAGCAGTTCTTC. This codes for CATSIAGGNEQFF.